This is a list of T cell receptor beta chains from one sample in a study of blood T cell repertoires in COVID-19. Method: immunoSEQ multiplex PCR; TCRdb's copy keeps in-frame clones and lacks some. The repertoire consists of 200,000 to 250,000 clones, with 80% to 90% occurring once and the leading ten covering about 10%. Material for sequencing was peripheral blood. The receptors derive from a woman over 75 with acute or convalescent COVID-19. The CDR3 runs from the conserved cysteine through the conserved F or W. Each record gives: clone size, J gene, V gene, D gene, CDR3 protein, CDR3 DNA. The D gene is left open where the match is weak. Clone size is shown for a subset of rows, as once, few, many or a class of expanded clone.

size: .
J: TRBJ2-7
V: TRBV2
D: TRBD1
CDR3: CASTFGQGYEQYF
DNA: TGTGCCAGCACCTTTGGACAGGGCTACGAGCAGTACTTC

size: .
J: TRBJ2-1
V: TRBV15
D: TRBD2
CDR3: CATSRDLAGGDEQFF
DNA: TGTGCCACCAGCAGAGATCTAGCGGGAGGGGATGAGCAGTTCTTC

size: once
J: TRBJ2-2
V: TRBV9
D: TRBD2
CDR3: CASRVGAGLVSGELFF
DNA: TGTGCCAGCAGGGTAGGCGCGGGACTAGTATCCGGGGAGCTGTTTTTT

size: .
J: TRBJ2-3
V: TRBV29-1
D: TRBD2
CDR3: CSVTSGGTDTQYF
DNA: TGCAGCGTAACTAGCGGGGGTACAGATACGCAGTATTTT

size: .
J: TRBJ2-1
V: TRBV3-1/TRBV3-2
D: TRBD2
CDR3: CASSQDLAGVYEQFF
DNA: TGTGCCAGCAGCCAAGACCTAGCGGGGGTCTATGAGCAGTTCTTC

size: .
J: TRBJ2-1
V: TRBV19
D: TRBD1
CDR3: CASGTGYNEQFF
DNA: TGTGCCTCCGGGACAGGGTACAATGAGCAGTTCTTC

size: .
J: TRBJ1-5
V: TRBV28
D: .
CDR3: CASSPPVGGSRPQHF
DNA: TGTGCCAGCAGCCCGCCAGTGGGGGGGTCACGGCCCCAGCATTTT

size: .
J: TRBJ1-2
V: TRBV6-5
D: TRBD1
CDR3: CASRSGTVYGYTF
DNA: TGTGCCAGCAGGTCCGGGACAGTCTATGGCTACACCTTC

size: few
J: TRBJ2-1
V: TRBV29-1
D: TRBD2
CDR3: CSAAQGTSGNEQFF
DNA: TGCAGCGCCGCACAGGGGACTAGCGGCAATGAGCAGTTCTTC

size: .
J: TRBJ1-1
V: TRBV28
D: TRBD1
CDR3: CASIRTGEAFF
DNA: TGTGCCAGCATCCGGACAGGTGAAGCTTTCTTT

size: .
J: TRBJ2-5
V: TRBV3-1/TRBV3-2
D: .
CDR3: CASGFGETQYF
DNA: TGTGCCAGCGGCTTCGGGGAGACCCAGTACTTC

size: .
J: TRBJ1-4
V: TRBV19
D: .
CDR3: CASSRDFDNEKLFF
DNA: TGTGCCAGTAGCCGGGACTTCGATAATGAAAAACTGTTTTTT

size: .
J: TRBJ2-5
V: TRBV3-1/TRBV3-2
D: .
CDR3: CASSPDYRGTQYF
DNA: TGTGCCAGCAGTCCCGACTACCGGGGGACCCAGTACTTC

size: .
J: TRBJ2-2
V: TRBV10-3
D: TRBD2
CDR3: CAITGTTSPGELFF
DNA: TGTGCCATCACCGGGACTACGTCTCCCGGGGAGCTGTTTTTT

size: .
J: TRBJ2-2
V: TRBV7-2
D: TRBD1
CDR3: CASKGHGTGVSGELFF
DNA: TGTGCCAGCAAAGGGCACGGGACAGGGGTGTCCGGGGAGCTGTTTTTT

size: .
J: TRBJ2-3
V: TRBV2
D: .
CDR3: CASSDGGVRSTDTQYF
DNA: TGTGCCAGCAGTGACGGGGGAGTACGAAGCACAGATACGCAGTATTTT

size: .
J: TRBJ1-6
V: TRBV7-3
D: .
CDR3: CASSLDGGSYNSPLHF
DNA: TGTGCCAGCAGCTTAGACGGAGGCTCCTATAATTCACCCCTCCACTTT

size: .
J: TRBJ1-5
V: TRBV19
D: .
CDR3: CASTPAGSSQPQHF
DNA: TGTGCCAGTACCCCCGCAGGGTCGAGTCAGCCCCAGCATTTT

size: .
J: TRBJ1-1
V: TRBV19
D: TRBD1
CDR3: CASTRGTGQLDTEAFF
DNA: TGTGCCAGCACACGCGGGACAGGGCAATTGGACACTGAAGCTTTCTTT

size: .
J: TRBJ2-7
V: TRBV5-4
D: TRBD2
CDR3: CASSYRGGLAGGDEQYF
DNA: TGTGCCAGCAGCTACCGAGGGGGACTAGCGGGAGGGGACGAGCAGTACTTC

size: .
J: TRBJ2-7
V: TRBV27
D: TRBD2
CDR3: CASAYATGTSNPEQYF
DNA: TGTGCCAGCGCCTACGCTACCGGGACTAGCAATCCCGAGCAGTACTTC

size: .
J: TRBJ1-1
V: TRBV4-2
D: .
CDR3: CASSQSEPQGAFF
DNA: TGTGCCAGCAGCCAATCTGAGCCCCAGGGAGCTTTCTTT

size: .
J: TRBJ2-3
V: TRBV24-1
D: TRBD1
CDR3: CATSDLGLGQALGGTQYF
DNA: TGTGCCACCAGTGATTTAGGCCTTGGACAGGCGCTAGGAGGTACGCAGTATTTT

size: .
J: TRBJ2-5
V: TRBV10-3
D: .
CDR3: CAVAPNQETQYF
DNA: TGTGCCGTGGCCCCCAACCAAGAGACCCAGTACTTC

size: .
J: TRBJ2-3
V: TRBV6-2/TRBV6-3
D: .
CDR3: CASSHPEAYTDTQYF
DNA: TGTGCCAGCAGCCACCCCGAGGCTTACACAGATACGCAGTATTTT

size: .
J: TRBJ1-4
V: TRBV5-8
D: .
CDR3: CASSLGVGQVPEKLFF
DNA: TGTGCCAGCAGCTTGGGTGTCGGTCAAGTCCCTGAAAAACTGTTTTTT

size: once
J: TRBJ1-5
V: TRBV24-1
D: TRBD1
CDR3: CATSDPTGGNQPQHF
DNA: TGTGCCACCAGTGATCCCACAGGGGGCAATCAGCCCCAGCATTTT

size: .
J: TRBJ2-7
V: TRBV7-8
D: TRBD2
CDR3: CASSLGRRLAAGSYEQYF
DNA: TGTGCCAGCAGCCTGGGACGGAGACTAGCGGCGGGGTCCTACGAGCAGTACTTC

size: few
J: TRBJ1-2
V: TRBV4-3
D: .
CDR3: CASSQGRQVVRSGYTF
DNA: TGCGCCAGCAGCCAAGGTAGACAGGTGGTGCGGTCGGGCTACACCTTC

size: .
J: TRBJ1-5
V: TRBV30
D: .
CDR3: CAWSVLDRDNQPQHF
DNA: TGTGCCTGGAGTGTCCTGGACAGAGACAATCAGCCCCAGCATTTT

size: .
J: TRBJ1-1
V: TRBV7-6
D: .
CDR3: CASSLAPGMAFF
DNA: TGTGCCAGCAGCTTAGCCCCAGGGATGGCTTTCTTT

size: .
J: TRBJ1-4
V: TRBV29-1
D: .
CDR3: CSVGTPTNEKLFF
DNA: TGCAGCGTGGGGACACCAACTAATGAAAAACTGTTTTTT

size: .
J: TRBJ1-4
V: TRBV19
D: TRBD1
CDR3: CASSRQGPTTNEKLFF
DNA: TGTGCCAGTAGCAGACAGGGGCCGACTACTAATGAAAAACTGTTTTTT

size: .
J: TRBJ2-1
V: TRBV3-1/TRBV3-2
D: TRBD2
CDR3: CASSQGGWRGGLENEQFF
DNA: TGTGCCAGCAGCCAAGGAGGGTGGCGGGGGGGCTTAGAAAATGAGCAGTTCTTC

size: .
J: TRBJ1-3
V: TRBV5-6
D: .
CDR3: CASSLVHSGNTIYF
DNA: TGTGCCAGCAGCTTGGTCCACTCTGGAAACACCATATATTTT

size: .
J: TRBJ1-3
V: TRBV2
D: TRBD1
CDR3: CASTRGQGANTIYF
DNA: TGTGCCAGCACCAGGGGACAGGGGGCAAACACCATATATTTT

size: .
J: TRBJ1-5
V: TRBV7-9
D: .
CDR3: CASSLTGIPQEPQHF
DNA: TGTGCCAGCAGCCTCACAGGGATACCCCAGGAGCCCCAGCATTTT

size: .
J: TRBJ2-7
V: TRBV5-1
D: TRBD1
CDR3: CASSLSTGPYEQYF
DNA: TGCGCCAGCAGCCTGTCGACAGGGCCCTACGAGCAGTACTTC

size: once
J: TRBJ1-4
V: TRBV9
D: TRBD1
CDR3: CASSVGQGSEKLFF
DNA: TGTGCCAGCAGCGTAGGACAGGGATCCGAAAAACTGTTTTTT

size: .
J: TRBJ1-2
V: TRBV6-5
D: .
CDR3: CASSPISEGRGYTF
DNA: TGTGCCAGCAGTCCGATTTCGGAGGGGCGAGGCTACACCTTC

size: .
J: TRBJ1-5
V: TRBV6-5
D: .
CDR3: CASGAVTYNQPQHF
DNA: TGTGCCAGCGGGGCGGTGACTTACAATCAGCCCCAGCATTTT

size: .
J: TRBJ1-4
V: TRBV30
D: TRBD1
CDR3: CAWTGGDEKLFF
DNA: TGTGCCTGGACAGGGGGCGATGAAAAACTGTTTTTT

size: .
J: TRBJ2-1
V: TRBV19
D: TRBD2
CDR3: CASSIQRGGHNEQFF
DNA: TGTGCCAGTAGTATTCAGCGGGGGGGCCACAATGAGCAGTTCTTC

size: .
J: TRBJ1-1
V: TRBV6-1
D: .
CDR3: CASSDGKLGAFF
DNA: TGTGCCAGCAGTGACGGGAAACTGGGGGCTTTCTTT

size: .
J: TRBJ2-7
V: TRBV27
D: TRBD1
CDR3: CASSLRQGVGGYEQYF
DNA: TGTGCCAGCAGTTTACGACAGGGGGTTGGGGGCTACGAGCAGTACTTC

size: .
J: TRBJ2-3
V: TRBV19
D: .
CDR3: CASSIGIDTQYF
DNA: TGTGCCAGTAGTATAGGTATAGATACGCAGTATTTT

size: .
J: TRBJ1-2
V: TRBV4-3
D: .
CDR3: CASSQDLSPERLGYTF
DNA: TGCGCCAGCAGCCAAGATTTATCCCCCGAGAGATTGGGCTACACCTTC

size: once
J: TRBJ2-3
V: TRBV5-1
D: .
CDR3: CASSAPEDGTDTQYF
DNA: TGCGCCAGCAGCGCGCCGGAGGACGGCACAGATACGCAGTATTTT

size: .
J: TRBJ1-6
V: TRBV30
D: TRBD1
CDR3: CAWSVGTGSNSPLHF
DNA: TGTGCCTGGAGTGTCGGGACAGGGAGTAATTCACCCCTCCACTTT

size: .
J: TRBJ1-4
V: TRBV11-3
D: .
CDR3: CASSLGPGGEKLFF
DNA: TGTGCCAGCAGCCTCGGACCCGGGGGGGAAAAACTGTTTTTT

size: .
J: TRBJ1-5
V: TRBV19
D: .
CDR3: CASNIQGGVQPQHF
DNA: TGTGCCAGTAACATACAGGGTGGGGTTCAGCCCCAGCATTTT

size: .
J: TRBJ2-1
V: TRBV3-1/TRBV3-2
D: .
CDR3: CASSYRHGEQFF
DNA: TGTGCCAGCAGCTACCGACATGGTGAGCAGTTCTTC

size: few
J: TRBJ1-1
V: TRBV28
D: .
CDR3: CASSLTPGGPNTEAFF
DNA: TGTGCCAGCAGTTTAACCCCCGGGGGACCTAACACTGAAGCTTTCTTT

size: .
J: TRBJ2-1
V: TRBV6-6
D: .
CDR3: CASSSVYNEQFF
DNA: TGTGCCAGCAGTTCCGTTTACAATGAGCAGTTCTTC

size: .
J: TRBJ2-3
V: TRBV6-6
D: .
CDR3: CASSPLQSTDTQYF
DNA: TGTGCCAGCAGTCCCTTACAGAGCACAGATACGCAGTATTTT

size: .
J: TRBJ2-1
V: TRBV24-1
D: .
CDR3: CATSDGDLRHNEQFF
DNA: TGTGCCACCAGTGATGGGGACTTGCGGCACAATGAGCAGTTCTTC

size: once
J: TRBJ1-2
V: TRBV5-1
D: TRBD1
CDR3: CASSSDRAFDYGYTF
DNA: TGCGCCAGCAGCTCGGACAGGGCGTTTGACTATGGCTACACCTTC

size: .
J: TRBJ1-6
V: TRBV30
D: TRBD1
CDR3: CAWSGPRSGTGNSPLHF
DNA: TGTGCCTGGAGCGGGCCCCGGTCAGGGACAGGGAATTCACCCCTCCACTTT

size: .
J: TRBJ1-1
V: TRBV6-2/TRBV6-3
D: .
CDR3: CASSYVGPRQDEAFF
DNA: TGTGCCAGCAGTTACGTAGGCCCCCGACAAGATGAAGCTTTCTTT